Listed here are 8 T cell receptor beta chains from one sample, sequenced in a study of T cells in Graves' hyperthyroidism and ophthalmopathy. Regions amplified from RNA transcripts were the TCR beta CDR3 regions. A first-round RT-PCR of the TCR CDR3 used the HTBI primer set. TCRdb re-called the multiplex PCR reads through MiXCR, storing one row per CDR3 protein. The data show about 400,000 distinct CDR3 sequences, about an eighth seen once. The sample taken for sequencing was blood. All receptors derive from a woman between 18 and 29 years old with Graves' hyperthyroidism.

The sample holds many counts of this clonotype. The chain uses TRBV29-1 and TRBJ2-1; 9 bases are shared with TRBD1. The J segment lost 10 bases and the V segment lost 7 bases, leaving 8 bases of the junction unmatched. Germline V gives CDR1 SQVTM, CDR2 ANQGSEA. This CDR3 region has 12 residues. DNA of the CDR3: TGCAGCGCCCACAGGGGGCTCAGGGAGCAGTTCTTC. It yields the protein CSAHRGLREQFF.

In its sample, this clonotype was seen many times. One end of the junction fails to match germline, which may point to a read error. The chain has TRBV20-1 and TRBJ2-3; TRBD2 matches 9 bases. The CDR3 consists of 14 residues. CDR1 and CDR2 from the germline V gene are DFQATT and SNEGSKA (reference sequence). The CDR3 loop reads CSARASGRLDTQYF. CDR3 sequence (DNA): TGCAGTGCAAGAGCCAGCGGGAGGTTAGATACGCAGTATTTT.

This clonotype was seen more than once but under ten times. The J gene is TRBJ2-1, the V gene TRBV6-4, with a possible D match to TRBD1 (5 bases). V lost 4 bases and J 4 bases, leaving 11 bases between the germline ends. This CDR3 contains 14 residues. CDR1 is MRHNA and CDR2 is SNTAGT in the germline V gene. CDR3 protein: CASSGRAGYNEQFF. CDR3 DNA sequence: TGTGCCAGCAGTGGAAGGGCAGGGTACAATGAGCAGTTCTTC.

For this clonotype: It may be a read error: a sequence one base away is much more abundant. V and J are TRBV5-1 and TRBJ1-1, with 7 bases lining up with TRBD1. The CDR3 extends over 15 amino acids. Germline CDR1 reads SGHRS; CDR2 reads YFSETQ. The CDR3 is CAGSLDQGVNTEAFF. CDR3 sequence (DNA): TGCGCCGGCAGCTTGGATCAGGGGGTGAACACTGAAGCTTTCTTT.

This clonotype was seen ten or more times. The chain carries TRBV11-2 and TRBJ2-7; D might be TRBD2 (5 bases). The V gene's germline CDR1 is SGHAT and CDR2 FQNNGV. The CDR3 has 10 amino acids. V lost 8 bases, J lost 6 bases, and 8 bases lay in between. The CDR3 DNA reads TGTGCCAGCGGAGGAAGCGAGCAGTACTTC. Translated, it gives CASGGSEQYF.

The V and J genes are TRBV19 and TRBJ2-7, with TRBD1 identical over 10 bases. Losses at the gene ends were 5 bases for V and 5 bases for J; bases not matched to a gene: 12. The CDR3 loop spans 16 amino acids. Germline CDR1 and CDR2: LNHDA and SQIVND (reference sequence). CDR3 coding DNA: TGTGCCAGTAGTGTACACCGGGACAGGGGTACTCACGAGCAGTACTTC. Translating gives CASSVHRDRGTHEQYF.

This clonotype was detected ten times or more. The CDR3 loop is CAWRWGNSYEQYF. The CDR3 DNA is TGTGCCTGGAGGTGGGGAAACTCCTACGAGCAGTACTTC. The chain links TRBV30 to TRBJ2-7; D is ambiguous. CDR3 length: 13 amino acids. Germline loops: CDR1 GTSNPN, CDR2 SVGIG (reference sequence). With 3 bases removed from V and 0 bases from J, the gap between germline ends came to 9 bases.

The chain is built from TRBV30 and TRBJ1-5; D unclear. The CDR3 covers 15 residues. Germline CDR1 and CDR2: GTSNPN and SVGIG (reference sequence). V lost 2 bases and J 0 bases, leaving 11 bases between the germline ends. As DNA, the CDR3 is TGTGCCTGGAGTAGCGGGCAAGCTAGCAATCAGCCCCAGCATTTT. As protein: CAWSSGQASNQPQHF.